The 24 T cell receptor beta chains reported below all come from one sample, sequenced in a study of blood T cell repertoires in COVID-19. Generated by immunoSEQ multiplex PCR, the TCRdb table keeps only in-frame clones and is missing some. Here the sample spans more than 100,000 clones, approximately 84% being singletons. The specimen sequenced was peripheral blood. Source of these receptors: a woman in her twenties or thirties who had recovered from COVID-19.

This sequence joins TRBV19 and TRBJ1-2; D is possibly TRBD1 (5 bases). V lost 7 bases and J lost 1, with 13 bases in between. The CDR3 runs to 14 residues. Germline CDR1 and CDR2: LNHDA and SQIVND (reference sequence). The CDR3 here is CASTDKGHNYGYTF. As DNA, the CDR3 is TGTGCCAGTACGGACAAGGGTCATAACTATGGCTACACCTTC.

This clone is a singleton in its sample. The chain uses TRBV5-5 and TRBJ2-7, with TRBD2 matching over 9 bases. CDR1 and CDR2 from the germline V gene are SGHKS and YYEKEE (reference sequence). CDR3 size: 20 residues. V lost 0 bases to trimming and J lost 3 bases; unmatched junction nucleotides: 19. The CDR3 DNA sequence: TGTGCCAGCAGCTTGGCCACAGGGCGGCTAGCGGGGATTCTCAACTACGAGCAGTACTTC. This codes for CASSLATGRLAGILNYEQYF.

The chain is built from TRBV30 and TRBJ2-1, with 8 nucleotides matching TRBD2. Trimming at V came to 7 bases and at J to 6 bases, leaving 2 bases not matched to a gene. The CDR3 loop spans 11 amino acids. Germline V gene data show CDR1 as GTSNPN and CDR2 as SVGIG (reference sequence). CDR3 amino acids: CASGLVNEQFF. The CDR3 DNA is TGTGCCTCGGGACTAGTCAATGAGCAGTTCTTC.

The chain combines TRBV7-6 with TRBJ2-5; 14 nucleotides align to TRBD2. CDR1 is SGHVS, CDR2 FNYEAQ, per germline. V gave up 6 bases and J gave up 3 bases; unmatched junction bases: 6. This CDR3 has 16 amino acids. This CDR3 is CASSPGLAGGEETQYF. As DNA, the CDR3 is TGTGCCAGCAGTCCCGGACTAGCGGGGGGCGAAGAGACCCAGTACTTC.

The V and J genes are TRBV2 and TRBJ1-1; 11 bases map to TRBD1. The CDR3 length is 15 residues. Germline lookup yields CDR1 SNHLY and CDR2 FYNNEI. V lost 4 bases to trimming and J lost 5 bases; unmatched junction nucleotides: 6. CDR3 bases: TGTGCCAGCAGTGGCCCGGGACAGGGGGGAACTGAAGCTTTCTTT. Translated, it gives CASSGPGQGGTEAFF.

The gene calls are TRBV2 and TRBJ2-7; 10 bases line up with TRBD1. This CDR3 region has 14 residues. The trim removed 8 bases at V and 4 bases at J, leaving 8 bases unmatched. The germline CDR1 and CDR2 sequences are SNHLY and FYNNEI. CDR3 in amino acids: CASLRTGGSYEQYF. The CDR3 DNA follows: TGTGCCAGCCTAAGGACAGGGGGGTCTTACGAGCAGTACTTC.

Written as DNA, the CDR3 is TGCAGCGTGAAGACAGGGGGCGCCGATACGCAGTATTTT. Translation gives CSVKTGGADTQYF. J is TRBJ2-3 and V is TRBV29-1; 10 bases map to TRBD1. The CDR3 consists of 13 residues. The germline CDR1 and CDR2 sequences are SQVTM and ANQGSEA. With 6 bases clipped from V and 6 bases from J, the junction kept 6 bases outside the gene matches.

The chain joins TRBV11-2 to TRBJ2-5, with 7 bases fitting TRBD2. CDR3 length: 15 residues. Trimming at V came to 8 bases and at J to 5 bases, leaving 14 bases not matched to a gene. The germline gives CDR1 SGHAT, CDR2 FQNNGV. The CDR3 region has the DNA TGTGCCAGCCGACCCGGCGGGAGAGGGGTGGAGACCCAGTACTTC. It yields the protein CASRPGGRGVETQYF. The whole variable domain, filled in from reference TRBV11-2 and TRBJ2-5, reads EAGVAQSPRYKIIEKRQSVAFWCNPISGHATLYWYQQILGQGPKLLIQFQNNGVVDDSQLPKDRFSAERLKGVDSTLKIQPAKLEDSAVYLCASRPGGRGVETQYFGPGTRLLVL.

This chain joins TRBV2 and TRBJ1-5, with D possibly being TRBD1 (5 bases). Germline values: CDR1 SNHLY, CDR2 FYNNEI. The CDR3 sequence is 14 residues long. V lost 11 bases, J lost 5 bases, and 19 bases lay in between. The DNA for the CDR3 is TGTGCCGGGGGAAAAGGGACTAAGGATCAGCCCCAGCATTTT. Protein sequence: CAGGKGTKDQPQHF.

The gene calls are TRBV6-5 and TRBJ2-3; D is unresolved. The CDR3 is 11 residues long. Trimming stripped 5 bases from V and 5 bases from J, with 5 bases between. Germline CDR1 and CDR2: MNHEY and SVGAGI. The CDR3 spells CASSLGDTQYF. The CDR3 DNA sequence: TGTGCCAGCAGTCTAGGAGATACGCAGTATTTT.

This clone came up once. In nucleotides, the CDR3 is TGTGCCAGCAGTCTTCGGGACAGTAAAAGCTACACCTTC. Its translation is CASSLRDSKSYTF. V is TRBV27 and J is TRBJ1-2; the match to TRBD1 covers 7 bases. CDR1 and CDR2 (germline): MNHEY, SMNVEV (reference sequence). With V trimmed by 5 bases and J by 9 bases, 9 bases remained unmatched. CDR3 length: 13 residues.

This clone was seen once. The J gene is TRBJ1-4, the V gene TRBV11-2; 8 nucleotides line up with TRBD1. CDR1 and CDR2 from the germline V gene are SGHAT and FQNNGV. The CDR3 covers 15 residues. V lost 5 bases to trimming and J lost 5 bases; unmatched junction nucleotides: 7. The CDR3 is CASSPDRGLNEKLFF. Written as DNA, the CDR3 is TGTGCCAGCAGCCCCGACAGGGGATTGAATGAAAAACTGTTTTTT.

This clone was found once. The chain uses TRBV11-2 and TRBJ1-1; TRBD1 is a possible D gene (6 bases). This CDR3 is built from 15 residues. Germline values: CDR1 SGHAT, CDR2 FQNNGV. V lost 3 bases and J lost 0, with 11 bases in between. DNA of the CDR3: TGTGCCAGCAGCTTGTCGGGACAAATGAACACTGAAGCTTTCTTT. Translated, it gives CASSLSGQMNTEAFF.

The rearrangement links TRBV2 to TRBJ1-2; 10 positions agree with TRBD1. The V segment lost 2 bases and the J segment 4 bases; nucleotides outside the gene matches: 16. The CDR3 covers 19 residues. Germline CDR1 reads SNHLY; CDR2 reads FYNNEI. The CDR3 DNA is TGTGCCAGCAGTGAAAGCCGACGGGACAGGGGACGTTTAGGCTATGGCTACACCTTC. Protein product: CASSESRRDRGRLGYGYTF.

The chain carries TRBV7-6 and TRBJ1-1; a possible D gene is TRBD1 (6 bases). V gave up 1 base and J gave up 2 bases, with 11 bases separating them. This CDR3 spans 15 amino acids. CDR1 and CDR2 from the germline V gene are SGHVS and FNYEAQ. DNA for the CDR3: TGTGCCAGCAGCTTAGAGGGGGAGGGAAACACTGAAGCTTTCTTT. Protein product: CASSLEGEGNTEAFF.

This chain uses TRBV3-1 (or the pseudogene TRBV3-2) with TRBJ1-2; 10 bases match TRBD1. Trimming at V came to 3 bases and at J to 8 bases, leaving 3 bases not matched to a gene. The CDR3 runs 13 residues. CDR1 is LGHDT, CDR2 YNNKEL, per germline (reference sequence). In nucleotides, the CDR3 is TGTGCCAGCAGCCAGGGACAGGGGATAGGCTACACCTTC. Translated: CASSQGQGIGYTF.

Ten or more counts support this clone. This chain joins TRBV4-1 and TRBJ2-5, with TRBD1 matching 8 bases. The CDR3 extends over 16 amino acids. V shed 4 bases and J 5 bases; nucleotides not matched to a gene: 12. Germline loops: CDR1 MGHRA, CDR2 YSYEKL. CDR3: CASSLSGTGGRETQYF. For the CDR3, the DNA is TGCGCCAGCAGCCTCTCTGGGACAGGCGGTCGGGAGACCCAGTACTTC.

This clone was observed a few times. The rearrangement uses TRBV9 and TRBJ1-2; D not certain. The CDR3 extends over 14 amino acids. Trimming cost V 3 bases and J 6 bases, with 15 bases left between them. Germline V CDR1 and CDR2: SGDLS, YYNGEE. The CDR3 bases are TGTGCCAGCAGCGACCCCCTTTCAGCGGATGGCTACACCTTC. This sequence encodes CASSDPLSADGYTF.

The V gene is TRBV5-1, the J gene TRBJ1-4; D not resolved. V gave up 5 bases and J gave up 5 bases, with 4 bases separating them. Germline CDR1 SGHRS, CDR2 YFSETQ. The CDR3 consists of 11 residues. CDR3 bases: TGCGCCAGCAGTTCAAATGAAAAACTGTTTTTT. Translating it yields CASSSNEKLFF.

This chain joins TRBV5-1 and TRBJ2-5; 9 bases are a match to TRBD1. CDR3 size: 14 residues. With 4 bases clipped from V and 4 bases from J, the junction kept 5 bases outside the gene matches. Germline CDR1 SGHRS, CDR2 YFSETQ. This CDR3 reads CASSPPDRGETQYF. CDR3 in DNA: TGCGCCAGCAGCCCCCCGGACAGGGGAGAGACCCAGTACTTC. The whole variable domain, remainder taken from reference TRBV5-1 and TRBJ2-5, is KAGVTQTPRYLIKTRGQQVTLSCSPISGHRSVSWYQQTPGQGLQFLFEYFSETQRNKGNFPGRFSGRQFSNSRSEMNVSTLELGDSALYLCASSPPDRGETQYFGPGTRLLVL.

V and J are TRBV19 and TRBJ2-3; D gene ambiguous. The CDR3 spans 12 residues. The V end was cut by 6 bases, the J end by 3 bases, with 7 bases between. Germline V gene lookup returns CDR1 LNHDA and CDR2 SQIVND (reference sequence). CDR3 DNA sequence: TGTGCCAGTAGGCTAGGAACAGATACGCAGTATTTT. It codes for CASRLGTDTQYF.

The chain joins TRBV3-1 (or the pseudogene TRBV3-2) to TRBJ2-7; D remains ambiguous. Germline V lookup: CDR1 LGHDT, CDR2 YNNKEL (reference sequence). The CDR3 totals 14 residues. V lost 3 bases and J lost 1, with 10 bases in between. Written as DNA, the CDR3 is TGTGCCAGCAGCCAGGGCAGATTTTCCTACGAGCAGTACTTC. It codes for CASSQGRFSYEQYF.

The chain carries TRBV14 and TRBJ1-2; TRBD1 is a possible D gene (6 bases). Germline V gene sequence: CDR1 SGHDN, CDR2 FVKESK. This CDR3 spans 14 amino acids. V lost 4 bases, J lost 5 bases, and 14 bases lay in between. In DNA, the CDR3 is TGTGCCAGCAGCCGAACAGGGTTTAAGTATGGCTACACCTTC. Its protein is CASSRTGFKYGYTF. Looking up the rest from reference TRBV14 and TRBJ1-2 gives the full variable domain: EAGVTQFPSHSVIEKGQTVTLRCDPISGHDNLYWYRRVMGKEIKFLLHFVKESKQDESGMPNNRFLAERTGGTYSTLKVQPAELEDSGVYFCASSRTGFKYGYTFGSGTRLTVV.

The rearrangement links TRBV9 to TRBJ2-2; 8 bases map to TRBD2. The J segment lost 6 bases and the V segment lost 4 bases, leaving 8 bases of the junction unmatched. Germline loops: CDR1 SGDLS, CDR2 YYNGEE. This CDR3 contains 15 residues. CDR3 bases: TGTGCCAGCAGCCCCGGGGGGGTTTCAGCCGGGGAGCTGTTTTTT. Protein product: CASSPGGVSAGELFF.